The rows below give T cell receptor beta chains drawn from one sample of a study of radiation and T cells in renal cell carcinoma. Profiled with immunoSEQ multiplex PCR; TCRdb holds only in-frame clones, not every one. Of 12,000 to 15,000 clones detected, approximately 50% appear once; the ten largest clones hold over 10%. The source material was tumor tissue, sampled from a patient whose treatment was nephrectomy without radiotherapy. These receptors were taken from a man in his fifties with renal cell carcinoma. Each CDR3 is given with its conserved first and last residue. D genes are given only for firm matches. Clone size is given for some rows only: seen once, a few or many times, or a class if the clone is expanded.

CATKNLGTGNYEQYF	TGTGCCACCAAAAACCTCGGGACAGGGAACTACGAGCAGTACTTC	TRBV2	TRBJ2-7	few	TRBD1
CASSIDLVTGTNYGYTF	TGTGCCAGTAGTATAGATCTTGTTACAGGCACTAACTATGGCTACACCTTC	TRBV19	TRBJ1-2	medium-sized	NA
CATGTGDNQPQHF	TGTGCCACAGGGACAGGTGACAATCAGCCCCAGCATTTT	TRBV6-1	TRBJ1-5	few	TRBD1
CASSERTQVYYGYTF	TGTGCCAGCAGTGAAAGGACACAGGTTTACTATGGCTACACCTTC	TRBV6-1	TRBJ1-2	few	NA
CACGTGGTGELFF	TGTGCCTGCGGGACAGGGGGCACCGGGGAGCTGTTTTTT	TRBV30	TRBJ2-2	NA	TRBD1
CSVEGRSTDTQYF	TGCAGCGTTGAAGGACGGAGCACAGATACGCAGTATTTT	TRBV29-1	TRBJ2-3	NA	NA
CASSFGTEYYEQYF	TGTGCCAGCAGCTTTGGGACAGAATATTACGAGCAGTACTTC	TRBV7-2	TRBJ2-7	NA	TRBD1
CASSEIRGGTDTQYF	TGTGCCAGCAGTGAAATACGGGGGGGAACAGATACGCAGTATTTT	TRBV6-1	TRBJ2-3	once	TRBD2
CASSPRDSERNEQFF	TGTGCCAGCAGTCCCCGGGACTCAGAGAGGAATGAGCAGTTCTTC	TRBV6-4	TRBJ2-1	NA	NA
CASSRDRANTGELFF	TGTGCCAGCAGTAGGGACAGGGCGAACACCGGGGAGCTGTTTTTT	TRBV6-1	TRBJ2-2	NA	TRBD1
CASSLVRPTGGYEQFF	TGTGCCAGCAGCTTAGTCCGCCCCACAGGGGGCTATGAGCAGTTCTTC	TRBV11-2	TRBJ2-1	NA	TRBD1
CASSLEGWGKNIQYF	TGTGCCAGCAGCTTGGAAGGATGGGGCAAAAACATTCAGTACTTC	TRBV5-4	TRBJ2-4	NA	NA
CASSQGWLRGYTF	TGTGCCAGCAGCCAAGGTTGGTTACGAGGCTACACCTTC	TRBV14	TRBJ1-2	NA	NA
CASSYTQGLGNSPLHF	TGTGCCAGCAGCTATACACAGGGGTTGGGGAATTCACCCCTCCACTTT	TRBV9	TRBJ1-6	large	TRBD1
CASSLGTGVTYNEQFF	TGTGCCAGCAGCCTCGGAACAGGAGTAACCTACAATGAGCAGTTCTTC	TRBV11-1	TRBJ2-1	NA	NA
CAISEEVQRGREQYF	TGTGCCATCAGTGAGGAGGTCCAGCGGGGTCGAGAGCAGTACTTC	TRBV10-3	TRBJ2-7	few	TRBD2
CASSLVGTSSYEQYF	TGTGCCAGCAGCTTAGTTGGGACAAGCTCCTACGAGCAGTACTTC	TRBV7-9	TRBJ2-7	few	NA
CASRGGGSGNTIYF	TGTGCCAGCAGGGGTGGTGGTTCGGGAAACACCATATATTTT	TRBV2	TRBJ1-3	NA	NA
CASSRATDTQYF	TGTGCCAGCTCCCGGGCCACAGATACGCAGTATTTT	TRBV9	TRBJ2-3	NA	NA
CASSEEMVNTEAFF	TGTGCCAGCAGTGAAGAAATGGTGAACACTGAAGCTTTCTTT	TRBV6-1	TRBJ1-1	few	NA
CASFGGTVTLPLHF	TGTGCCAGCTTTGGGGGGACGGTAACTCTACCCCTCCACTTT	TRBV6-1	TRBJ1-6	once	NA
CAWSRGGNNQPQHF	TGTGCCTGGAGTCGGGGGGGGAACAATCAGCCCCAGCATTTT	TRBV30	TRBJ1-5	NA	NA